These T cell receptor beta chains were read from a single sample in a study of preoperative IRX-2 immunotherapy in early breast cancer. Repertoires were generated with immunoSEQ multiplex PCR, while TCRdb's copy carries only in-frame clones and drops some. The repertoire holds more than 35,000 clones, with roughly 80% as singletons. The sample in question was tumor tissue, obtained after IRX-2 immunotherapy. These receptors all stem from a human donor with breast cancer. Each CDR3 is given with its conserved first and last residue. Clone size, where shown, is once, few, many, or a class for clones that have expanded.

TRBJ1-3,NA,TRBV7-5,CASSPLKGLRNTIYF
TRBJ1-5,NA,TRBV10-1,CASSENQPQHF
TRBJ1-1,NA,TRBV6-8,CASSYSTGNTEAFF
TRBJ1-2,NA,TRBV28,CASSRSQGANGYTF
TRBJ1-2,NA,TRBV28,CASSYDRGHGYTF
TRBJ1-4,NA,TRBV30,CAWMTENEKLFF
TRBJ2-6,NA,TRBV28,CASSMSVGSGANVLTF
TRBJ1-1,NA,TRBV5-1,CASSLVLTGTGVEAFF
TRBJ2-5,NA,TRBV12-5,CASGLGQGETQYF
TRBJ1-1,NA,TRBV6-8,CASSFSSGVAYAEAFF
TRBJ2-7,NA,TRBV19,CASSSGTAHQTYEQYF
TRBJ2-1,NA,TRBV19,CASSASGGILPEFF
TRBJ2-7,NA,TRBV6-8,CASSYVRPGQGRDEQYF
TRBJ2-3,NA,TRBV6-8,CASKGPDSSLFYTDTQYF
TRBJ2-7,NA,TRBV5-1,CASSFTDGSYEQYF
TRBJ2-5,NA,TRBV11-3,CASSPGQGVQETQYF
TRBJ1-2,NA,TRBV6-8,CASSGLLADYGYTF
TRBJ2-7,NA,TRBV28,CASSQSQTYEQYF
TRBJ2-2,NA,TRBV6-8,CASTGLAGGRTGELFF
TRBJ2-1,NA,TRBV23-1,CAKSSGQGTYNEQFF
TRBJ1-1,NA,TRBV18,CASKPGGMNTEAFF
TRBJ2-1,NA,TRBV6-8,CASSAGTGTRNEQFF
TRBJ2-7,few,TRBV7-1,CASSLAAASGSYEQYF
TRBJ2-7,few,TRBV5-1,CASSPAGPYYEQYF
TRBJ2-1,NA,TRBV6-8,CASRSIGQGNNEQFF
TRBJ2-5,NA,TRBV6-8,CASTTGQGQETQYF
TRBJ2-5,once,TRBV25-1,CASSLKAGGRALETQYF
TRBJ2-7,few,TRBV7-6,CASSPGSDRTYEQYF
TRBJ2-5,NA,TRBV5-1,CASSLAFGEGETQYF
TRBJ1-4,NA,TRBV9,CASSPTRGHRTTNEKLFF
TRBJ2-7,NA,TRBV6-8,CASSGVGLDGGEQYF
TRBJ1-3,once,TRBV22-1,CASSEHSRAVNTIYF
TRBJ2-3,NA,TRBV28,CASSSGTSGGGTQYF
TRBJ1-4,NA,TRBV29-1,CSVLSGPGTGYEKLFF
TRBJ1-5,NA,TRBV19,CASSVGWEPQHF
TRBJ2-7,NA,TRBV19,CASSPPGREQYF
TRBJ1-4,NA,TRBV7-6,CASSYRGLTNEKLFF
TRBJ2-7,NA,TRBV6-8,CASKRDRVLWEQYF
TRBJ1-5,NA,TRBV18,CASSSLALDNQPQHF
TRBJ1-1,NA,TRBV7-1,CASSSSFGTEAFF
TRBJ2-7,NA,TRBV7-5,CASSFGPRRQESYEQYF
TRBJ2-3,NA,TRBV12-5,CASGGWTSGASTDTQYF
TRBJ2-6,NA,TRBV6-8,CASSYGFRQGQPISGANVLTF
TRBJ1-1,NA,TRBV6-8,CAISVQSGTEAFF
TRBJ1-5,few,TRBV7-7,CASSLRGALNQPQHF
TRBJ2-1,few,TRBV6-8,CASSSTWNEQFF
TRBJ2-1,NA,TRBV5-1,CASSLTGLYNEQFF
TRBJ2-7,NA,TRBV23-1,CASSQDSGPYTEQYF
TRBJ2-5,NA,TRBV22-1,CASSFGGREETQYF
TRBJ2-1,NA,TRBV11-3,CASSPTWGGAYNEQFF